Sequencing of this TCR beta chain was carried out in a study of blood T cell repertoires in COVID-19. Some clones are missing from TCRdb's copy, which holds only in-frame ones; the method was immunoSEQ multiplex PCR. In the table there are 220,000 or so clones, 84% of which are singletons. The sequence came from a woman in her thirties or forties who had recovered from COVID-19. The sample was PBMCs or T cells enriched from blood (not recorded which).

This CDR3 reads CASSPMDSNYGYTF. The CDR3 DNA sequence: TGTGCCAGCAGCCCCATGGACAGTAACTATGGCTACACCTTC. The V and J genes are TRBV28 and TRBJ1-2; D possibly corresponds to TRBD1 (6 bases). This CDR3 is 14 amino acids long. V shed 6 bases and J shed 1 base, with 12 bases lying between them. The germline CDR1 and CDR2 sequences are MDHEN and SYDVKM.